These 20 T cell receptor beta chains were all obtained from the same sample, sequenced in a study of CD8+CD57+ T cells in acquired aplastic anemia. TCR beta VDJ and CDR3 profiling used genomic DNA as template. TCRdb fed the reads into MiXCR, producing one record per CDR3 protein. This sample yields about 120,000 distinct CDR3 sequences, of which under 65% are seen a single time; under 35% belongs to the top ten. Patients who underwent sequencing had shown CD8+CD57+ cell expansion by flow cytometry. Sequencing used sorted CD4+, CD8+, or CD8+CD57+ T cells (not recorded which) from PBMCs. The receptors derive from a human donor with aplastic anemia.

CDR3 in amino acids: CSATRLGTGVVEQYF. The CDR3 DNA is TGCAGTGCTACTAGGCTCGGGACAGGGGTGGTCGAGCAGTACTTC. The V call is TRBV20-1, the J call TRBJ2-7, with 10 bases fitting TRBD1. The CDR3 is made up of 15 amino acids. After removal of 4 bases from V and 6 bases from J, the junction contained 12 bases not matched to a gene. The V gene's germline CDR1 is DFQATT and CDR2 SNEGSKA (reference sequence).

The rearrangement uses TRBV2 and TRBJ2-7; D not resolved. Germline CDR1 SNHLY, CDR2 FYNNEI. V was clipped by 5 bases and J by 3 bases, with 14 bases between them. The CDR3 length is 14 residues. In DNA form, the CDR3 reads TGTGCCAGCAGTTTCGAAAGGGAAAGCTACGAGCAGTACTTC. Translated: CASSFERESYEQYF.

Concerning this clonotype: At one of its ends the junction is not consistent with the germline gene, which may arise from a read error. The V call is TRBV19, the J call TRBJ2-1, with D perhaps TRBD1 or TRBD2 (6 bases each). The CDR3 contains 14 residues. The germline V gene has CDR1 LNHDA and CDR2 SQIVND (reference sequence). CDR3 sequence (DNA): TGTGCCGGTAGAAGGGGGGAATACTACAATGAGCAGTTCTTC. Residues: CAGRRGEYYNEQFF.

The chain is built from TRBV5-1 and TRBJ1-5, with D possibly being TRBD1 (6 bases). Between the trimmed V and J ends, which lost 0 bases and 11 bases, there was a span of 12 bases. The CDR3 is made up of 13 amino acids. Germline-derived CDR1 and CDR2 are SGHRS and YFSETQ. CDR3 nucleotide sequence: TGCGCCAGCAGCTTGGAAAGGGGGTCAGCCCAGCATTTT. Its translation is CASSLERGSAQHF.

This clonotype was counted ten times or more. This chain links TRBV29-1 with TRBJ2-5; 10 bases agree with TRBD1. This CDR3 spans 15 amino acids. The V segment lost 3 bases and the J segment 4 bases; nucleotides outside the gene matches: 8. Per germline, CDR1 SQVTM and CDR2 ANQGSEA. The CDR3 DNA reads TGCAGCGTTGAGGCCGACAGGGGGCGCACAGAGACCCAGTACTTC. Translated, it gives CSVEADRGRTETQYF.

This clonotype was seen more than once but under ten times. The chain couples TRBV19 to TRBJ2-1, with no clear D. Germline V lookup: CDR1 LNHDA, CDR2 SQIVND (reference sequence). This CDR3 has 12 amino acids. The ends were cut back, 5 bases at V and 4 bases at J, with 6 bases in the middle. The CDR3 protein is CASSVGYNEQFF. The DNA for the CDR3 is TGTGCCAGTAGTGTGGGGTACAATGAGCAGTTCTTC.

This clonotype was detected ten times or more. V usage is TRBV7-3 and J usage is TRBJ2-3; 8 nucleotides align to TRBD2. After removal of 4 bases from V and 1 base from J, the junction contained 10 bases not matched to a gene. The germline V gene has CDR1 SGHTA and CDR2 FQGTGA. CDR3 length: 17 amino acids. The CDR3 DNA sequence: TGTGCCAGCAGCTCGTACCCGGGGGGGGGCGGCACAGATACGCAGTATTTT. This sequence encodes CASSSYPGGGGTDTQYF.

The chain couples TRBV10-3 to TRBJ2-2; 7 nucleotides agree with TRBD1. The CDR3 runs to 15 residues. V shed 0 bases, J shed 4 bases, and the junction held 2 bases outside the gene matches. Per germline, CDR1 ENHRY and CDR2 SYGVKD. CDR3 amino acids: CAISESRGSTGELFF. The CDR3 DNA reads as TGTGCCATCAGTGAGTCCAGGGGGAGCACCGGGGAGCTGTTTTTT.

This clonotype was seen just once. CDR3 DNA: TGTGCCAGCAGAGGGACAGACGGGAACACCGGGGAGGGAGAGCAGTACTTC. It codes for CASRGTDGNTGEGEQYF. The J gene is TRBJ2-7, the V gene TRBV7-9; D is possibly TRBD1 or TRBD2 (7 bases each). Trimming pared 6 bases from V and 7 bases from J, leaving 28 bases between. Per the germline V gene, CDR1 is SEHNR and CDR2 is FQNEAQ (reference sequence). There are 17 residues in the CDR3. The complete variable domain, with remaining parts taken from reference TRBV7-9 and TRBJ2-7, reads DTGVSQNPRHKITKRGQNVTFRCDPISEHNRLYWYRQTLGQGPEFLTYFQNEAQLEKSRLLSDRFSAERPKGSFSTLEIQRTEQGDSAMYLCASRGTDGNTGEGEQYFGPGTRLTVT.

This clonotype was detected a few times. This chain links TRBV14 with TRBJ1-1, with a possible D match to TRBD1 (6 bases). The germline V gene encodes CDR1 SGHDN and CDR2 FVKESK. V was pared by 3 bases and J by 6 bases, with 8 bases between. There are 12 residues in the CDR3. This CDR3 is CASSQNRAEAFF. DNA for the CDR3: TGTGCCAGCAGCCAGAACAGGGCTGAAGCTTTCTTT. Filled out from reference TRBV14 and TRBJ1-1, the complete variable domain reads EAGVTQFPSHSVIEKGQTVTLRCDPISGHDNLYWYRRVMGKEIKFLLHFVKESKQDESGMPNNRFLAERTGGTYSTLKVQPAELEDSGVYFCASSQNRAEAFFGQGTRLTVV.

The genes are TRBV2 and TRBJ2-7, with 8 bases lining up with TRBD1. The CDR3 contains 14 residues. The germline V gene encodes CDR1 SNHLY and CDR2 FYNNEI. V shed 4 bases and J 6 bases; nucleotides not matched to a gene: 8. The chain's CDR3 is CASSAGTGISEQYF. CDR3 nucleotide sequence: TGTGCCAGCAGTGCCGGGACAGGAATTTCCGAGCAGTACTTC.

J is TRBJ1-3 and V is TRBV7-2; D not resolved. Germline values: CDR1 SGHTA, CDR2 FQGNSA. The V and J ends lost 2 bases and 8 bases respectively, with 7 bases between them. The CDR3 length is 12 residues. CDR3 amino acids: CASSLSVDTIYF. DNA of the CDR3: TGTGCCAGCAGCTTAAGCGTGGACACCATATATTTT.

This chain joins TRBV2 and TRBJ1-5; D not resolved. Germline CDR1 is SNHLY and CDR2 is FYNNEI. With 8 bases removed from V and 0 bases from J, the gap between germline ends came to 8 bases. The CDR3 runs to 13 residues. CDR3: CASGRDSNQPQHF. CDR3 nucleotide sequence: TGTGCCAGCGGTAGGGATAGCAATCAGCCCCAGCATTTT.

In regard to this clonotype: A read error may be the cause here, since a much bigger clone is one base away. The rearrangement links TRBV5-6 to TRBJ2-7; D is possibly TRBD1 (5 bases). Germline V gene lookup returns CDR1 SGHDT and CDR2 YYEEEE. This CDR3 has 14 amino acids. The ends were cut back, 4 bases at V and 7 bases at J, with 18 bases in the middle. CDR3 sequence: CASSPGWGYNEQYF. CDR3 nucleotides: TGTGCCAGCAGCCCCGGCTGGGGCTACAATGAGCAGTACTTC.

This clonotype has a handful of counts. This sequence joins TRBV20-1 and TRBJ2-3; perhaps TRBD2 as D (6 bases). Per the germline V gene, CDR1 is DFQATT and CDR2 is SNEGSKA (reference sequence). The V and J ends lost 3 bases and 6 bases respectively, with 13 bases between them. The CDR3 runs to 13 residues. CDR3 sequence: CSASRTSSDTQYF. The CDR3 DNA follows: TGCAGTGCTAGTAGAACTAGCAGTGATACGCAGTATTTT.

The genes are TRBV2 and TRBJ1-2; tentative D call: TRBD1 (5 bases). Germline CDR1 SNHLY, CDR2 FYNNEI. With 1 base removed from V and 7 bases from J, the gap between germline ends came to 19 bases. The CDR3 loop spans 16 amino acids. CDR3 loop: CASSEGTGTGSGGYTF. The CDR3 bases are TGTGCCAGCAGTGAAGGAACGGGCACAGGATCAGGTGGCTACACCTTC.

This clonotype was picked up many times. The chain couples TRBV13 to TRBJ1-1; perhaps TRBD1 as D (5 bases). CDR1 and CDR2 from the germline V gene are PRHDT and FYEKMQ (reference sequence). The CDR3 is 14 amino acids. Trimming took 3 bases from V and 0 from J, leaving 8 bases between them. The CDR3, as DNA: TGTGCCAGCAGCTTGACGGACATGAACACTGAAGCTTTCTTT. It is translated as CASSLTDMNTEAFF.

This clonotype was observed once. The rearrangement joins TRBV29-1 to TRBJ2-7; no reliable D call. V gave up 6 bases and J gave up 0 bases, with 9 bases separating them. Germline CDR1 is SQVTM and CDR2 is ANQGSEA. The CDR3 length is 12 residues. In nucleotides, the CDR3 is TGCAGCGTAAGGAGAAGCTCCTACGAGCAGTACTTC. Translated, it gives CSVRRSSYEQYF.

This clonotype occurred once. This rearrangement joins TRBV7-9 to TRBJ1-2; no firm D call. CDR1 SEHNR and CDR2 FQNEAQ come from the germline V gene (reference sequence). This CDR3 has 11 amino acids. Trimming took off 0 bases at V and 8 bases at J, with 4 bases between the two ends. CDR3 DNA: TGTGCCAGCAGCTTAGCGTCCGGCTACACCTTC. It encodes CASSLASGYTF.

J is TRBJ1-1 and V is TRBV9, with TRBD1 identical over 7 bases. J gave up 1 base and V 5 bases, and 8 bases lay outside the gene matches. This CDR3 comprises 15 residues. Germline V lookup: CDR1 SGDLS, CDR2 YYNGEE. The chain's CDR3 is CASSATGQWNTEAFF. As DNA, the CDR3 is TGTGCCAGCAGTGCAACGGGACAGTGGAACACTGAAGCTTTCTTT.